This T cell receptor beta chain was found in a study of cytomegalovirus exposure and HLA in healthy donors. TCRdb keeps only in-frame clones here, not all; method: immunoSEQ multiplex PCR. This repertoire shows roughly 150,000 clones, less than 90% found once; its top ten account for roughly a tenth. The CDR3 spans 16 residues. CDR1 is SGDLS, CDR2 YYNGEE, per germline. V lost 3 bases and J lost 6; bases outside the gene matches: 9. The material sequenced was PBMCs. The sequence was obtained from a man aged 30-40 years in good health and CMV-seropositive. The chain employs TRBV9 and TRBJ2-2; 9 bases fit TRBD1. Here the CDR3 reads CASSAEGQGVAGELFF. In DNA, the CDR3 is TGTGCCAGCAGCGCTGAGGGACAGGGTGTTGCCGGGGAGCTGTTTTTT.